The rows below give T cell receptor beta chains drawn from one sample of a study of human T cells and chemical hapten exposure. TCRdb fed the RACE reads into MiXCR, producing one record per CDR3 protein. The sample lists 84,000 or so distinct CDR3 sequences, roughly 10% seen once, with roughly 2.4% in the top ten. The material was whole blood, obtained in connection with sensitization to the hapten diphenylcyclopropenone (DPC). Receptors were obtained from a woman aged 25 to 39 with alopecia areata. Some clones in this sample may be carry-over from other donors' samples. CDR3s include the opening cysteine and the closing phenylalanine or tryptophan. The D gene is left open where the match is weak. A clone size is listed for some rows: how often the clone was seen (once, few, many), or a class if it is expanded.

TRBJ2-5 TRBV5-1 - - TGCGCCAGCAGCAGGAATTCTGAGACCCAGTACTTC CASSRNSETQYF
TRBJ1-1 TRBV11-2 many - TGTGCCAGCAGCTTACGGGGCTACCCTGAAGCTTTCTTT CASSLRGYPEAFF
TRBJ2-1 TRBV7-3 - - TGTGCCAGCAGTTCTGTCCGGGGTGAGCAGTTCTTC CASSSVRGEQFF
TRBJ1-1 TRBV6-5 many - TGTGCCAGCAGTTACGGGGTCAGGGGTGAAACTGAAGCTTTCTTT CASSYGVRGETEAFF
TRBJ1-1 TRBV20-1 many - TGCAGTGCTAGAGGGGGGAACAGCCCGAACACTGAAGCTTTCTTT CSARGGNSPNTEAFF
TRBJ1-2 TRBV10-3 many TRBD1 TGTGCCATCAGTGATGGGGACAGGGGGCTCGGCTACACCTTC CAISDGDRGLGYTF
TRBJ2-2 TRBV9 many TRBD1 TGTGCCAGCAGCGAGGGACAGCGTCCAACCGGGGAGCTGTTTTTT CASSEGQRPTGELFF
TRBJ1-1 TRBV18 many TRBD1 TGTGCCAGCTCACTCGACAGGGTTGGTGAAGCTTTCTTT CASSLDRVGEAFF
TRBJ2-5 TRBV12-3/TRBV12-4 many TRBD2 TGTGCCAGCAGTTTAGGCGGGGGAGTAAAAGAGACCCAGTACTTC CASSLGGGVKETQYF
TRBJ1-2 TRBV5-5 many - TGTGCCAGCAGCTTGCGCCCCGGAGGAGGTGATGGCTACACCTTC CASSLRPGGGDGYTF
TRBJ2-7 TRBV12-3/TRBV12-4 few - TGTGCCAGCAGTTCTAATCGCTTGGGGGGCGAGCAGTACTTC CASSSNRLGGEQYF
TRBJ1-5 TRBV28 - - TGTGCCAGCCGAATCCCCCTCCCGGGTGACAATCAGCCCCAGCATTTT CASRIPLPGDNQPQHF
TRBJ2-1 TRBV6-2/TRBV6-3 few TRBD2 TGTGCCACAGAGCGGGGGGGCCTCAATGAGCAGTTCTTC CATERGGLNEQFF
TRBJ2-7 TRBV18 - TRBD2 TGTGCCAGCTCACCCCTACTTTCTAGCGGTTACGAGCAGTACTTC CASSPLLSSGYEQYF
TRBJ1-1 TRBV20-1 many TRBD1 TGCAGTGCTATCCCCGGAGACAGGGGGCCTATGAACACTGAAGCTTTCTTT CSAIPGDRGPMNTEAFF
TRBJ1-3 TRBV6-1 many - TGTGCCAGCAAACAGGGTGAAGGTGGAAACACCATATATTTT CASKQGEGGNTIYF
TRBJ2-6 TRBV20-1 few - TGCAGTGCTAGAGACCGCCCCATCTCTGGGGCCAACGTCCTGACTTTC CSARDRPISGANVLTF
TRBJ2-3 TRBV7-8 many - TGTGCCAGCAGCATCCTCAGGACCGTATTTCTCAGTACGCAGTATTTT CASSILRTVFLSTQYF
TRBJ2-1 TRBV5-4 - TRBD2 TGTGCCAGCAGCTTGGGGATACTAGCGGGAGTTGAGCAGTTCTTC CASSLGILAGVEQFF
TRBJ2-2 TRBV11-2 - - TGTACCAGCAGCCGGAGCGGTGTGAACACCGGGGAGCTGTTTTTT CTSSRSGVNTGELFF
TRBJ1-1 TRBV20-1 few - TGCAGTGCTACCCAGGGATCGGACACTGAAGCTTTCTTT CSATQGSDTEAFF
TRBJ1-1 TRBV7-9 few - TGTGCCAGCAGCTTAATGGACGGCTCTGAAGCTTTCTTT CASSLMDGSEAFF
TRBJ2-1 TRBV20-1 many TRBD2 TGCAGTGCTAGAAGGACTAGCTCATACAATGAGCAGTTCTTC CSARRTSSYNEQFF
TRBJ2-2 TRBV18 many - TGTGCCAGCTCACGGCTGCAGGGGTCTGACACCGGGGAGCTGTTTTTT CASSRLQGSDTGELFF
TRBJ1-1 TRBV29-1 - - TGCAGCGTTAGGGGCATGAACACTGAAACTTTCTTT CSVRGMNTETFF
TRBJ1-2 TRBV19 few - TGTGCCACCCTCGGGCTCAACAACTATGGCTACACCTTC CATLGLNNYGYTF
TRBJ2-1 TRBV3-1 - TRBD2 TGTGCCAGCAGCCCACTGCAGAGGACTAGCGGGAGGGCCACCTACAATGAGCAGTTCTTC CASSPLQRTSGRATYNEQFF
TRBJ1-1 TRBV6-2/TRBV6-3 many - TGTGCCAGCAGTTACGCGAACAATCTGAACACTGAAGCTTTCTTT CASSYANNLNTEAFF
TRBJ2-1 TRBV28 few TRBD1 TGTGCCAGCAGAACCGGGACAGCCTACAATGAGCAGTTCTTC CASRTGTAYNEQFF
TRBJ2-7 TRBV28 few - TGTGCCAGCAGCCCTGCCGGGACGGAGTCCTACGAGCAGTACTTC CASSPAGTESYEQYF
TRBJ2-6 TRBV5-6 many - TGTGCCAGCAGCTTGTCCGGGTCTGGGGCCAACGTCCTGACTTTC CASSLSGSGANVLTF
TRBJ2-5 TRBV11-2 many - TGTGCCAGCAGCCCGTTGGCTGGGGGGCCCCAAGAGACCCAGTACTTC CASSPLAGGPQETQYF
TRBJ1-5 TRBV28 - - TGTGCCAGCGCCCTTACCCATCAGCCCCAGCATTTT CASALTHQPQHF
TRBJ2-1 TRBV11-3 many - TGTGCCAGCAGCTTACGACAGAGAAATGAGCAGTTCTTC CASSLRQRNEQFF
TRBJ2-7 TRBV19 many - TGTGCCAGTAGTGCGGCAGGTTCCTACGAGCAGTACTTC CASSAAGSYEQYF
TRBJ2-1 TRBV28 - TRBD1 TGTGCCAGCCACTCCGGGACAGTAGTCAATGAGCAGTTCTTC CASHSGTVVNEQFF
TRBJ2-5 TRBV12-3/TRBV12-4 many TRBD1 TGTGCCAGCAGTCCGGGCCGGGACAGGGAAATCGAGACCCAGTACTTC CASSPGRDREIETQYF
TRBJ2-1 TRBV5-1 few - TGCGCCAGCAGTAGTAACGGGAACAATGAGCAGTTCTTC CASSSNGNNEQFF
TRBJ1-1 TRBV18 - TRBD1 TGTGCCAGCTCACTCAAGGACAGGGAGGTTGAAGCTTTCTTT CASSLKDREVEAFF
TRBJ2-3 TRBV4-2 once - TGTGCCAGCAGCCAAGACAGGGGCACAGATACGCAGTATTTT CASSQDRGTDTQYF
TRBJ1-1 TRBV20-1 few TRBD1 TGCAGTGCCCAGGGGGGACAGGGGATGAACACTGAAGCTTTCTTT CSAQGGQGMNTEAFF
TRBJ2-1 TRBV7-6 - TRBD2 TGTGCCAGCAGCTCGACTAGCGGGGGCCATGAGCAGTTCTTC CASSSTSGGHEQFF